The 2 T cell receptor beta chains reported below all come from one sample, sequenced in a study of STAT3 mutations in large granular lymphocyte leukemia (dated by TCRdb to the late 2010s). The paper as a whole reports these results and caveats: All T-LGLL patients had at least one immunodominant TCRbeta clonotype, and roughly half had multiple immunodominant subclonotypes.

Antigen specificity for these receptors is unknown. Library preparation used the immunoSEQ multiplex PCR assay. What TCRdb holds here is the immuneACCESS table cut down to in-frame rearrangements. Part of the clones is not present; checked against another copy, under half of the missing clones reflect an unresolved V gene, and the others are unexplained. The sample table shows around 8,600 clones, and approximately 91% are seen once. Of the sample, 80% to 90% falls within the top ten clones. Material for sequencing was peripheral blood mononuclear cells. The receptor set was obtained from a man older than 75 with T-cell large granular lymphocyte leukemia. Some clones in this sample may be carry-over from other donors' samples. The age is the age at diagnosis.

This rearrangement joins TRBV5-4 to TRBJ2-7, with D possibly TRBD2 on 5 matching bases. CDR1 is SGHNT, CDR2 YYREEE, per germline (reference sequence). Deletions cut 4 bases from V and 7 bases from J, with 15 bases between. This CDR3 contains 13 residues. As DNA, the CDR3 is TGTGCCAGCAGCACTCGGAGGCGAGGGGAGCAGTACTTC. Translating gives CASSTRRRGEQYF.

This chain links TRBV10-3 with TRBJ2-7, with 7 nucleotides matching TRBD1. This CDR3 region has 13 residues. CDR1 is ENHRY and CDR2 is SYGVKD in the germline V gene. V dropped 7 bases and J dropped 5; count of bases not matched to a gene: 8. The CDR3 coding sequence is TGTGCCATCACCTCCCGGGACAGAGACGAGCAGTACTTC. This translates into CAITSRDRDEQYF.